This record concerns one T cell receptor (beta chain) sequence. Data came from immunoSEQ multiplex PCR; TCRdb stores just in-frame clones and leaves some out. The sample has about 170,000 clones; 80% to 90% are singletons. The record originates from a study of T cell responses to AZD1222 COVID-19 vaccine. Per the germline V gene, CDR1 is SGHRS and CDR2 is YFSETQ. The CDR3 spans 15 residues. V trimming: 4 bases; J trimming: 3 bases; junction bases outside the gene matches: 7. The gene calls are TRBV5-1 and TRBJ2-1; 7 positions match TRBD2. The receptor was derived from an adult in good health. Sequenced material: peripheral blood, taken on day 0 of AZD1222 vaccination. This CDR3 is CASSPEGGIYNEQFF. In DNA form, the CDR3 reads TGCGCCAGCAGCCCTGAGGGAGGGATCTACAATGAGCAGTTCTTC.